These 28 T cell receptor beta chains share one sample of origin, sequenced in a study of T cell responses to AZD1222 COVID-19 vaccine. Assay used: immunoSEQ multiplex PCR; TCRdb lists only in-frame clones, some missing. Of around 110,000 clones listed, about 90% were seen once; the top ten hold roughly 1.4%. The sample here was peripheral blood, taken 28 days after the second AZD1222 dose. The receptors originated from an adult who received the AZD1222 COVID-19 vaccine.

This clone was counted a single time. The gene calls are TRBV6-2 or TRBV6-3 and TRBJ2-5; D is unclear. The germline V gene encodes CDR1 MNHEY and CDR2 SVGEGT. The CDR3 runs 12 residues. Trimming removed 5 bases at V and 0 bases at J, with 4 bases between. The DNA for the CDR3 is TGTGCCAGCAGTACGTACCAAGAGACCCAGTACTTC. This codes for CASSTYQETQYF.

This rearrangement joins TRBV19 to TRBJ1-2; tentatively, D is TRBD1 (5 bases). This CDR3 comprises 14 residues. CDR1 LNHDA and CDR2 SQIVND come from the germline V gene (reference sequence). The V end lost 7 bases, the J end lost 4 bases, and 16 bases lay between the germline ends. The CDR3 here is CASTPMGQSYGYTF. The CDR3 bases are TGTGCCAGTACCCCAATGGGGCAGAGCTATGGCTACACCTTC.

The chain employs TRBV6-4 and TRBJ2-6; the match to TRBD2 covers 8 bases. J lost 2 bases, V lost 8 bases, and 2 bases had no gene match. CDR1 and CDR2 from the germline V gene are MRHNA and SNTAGT. The CDR3 is 14 residues long. Written as DNA, the CDR3 is TGTGCCAGCGCGGGGGGCACTGGGGCCAACGTCCTGACTTTC. It specifies CASAGGTGANVLTF.

CDR3 sequence reads: CASTASGHPGGKYF. The CDR3 DNA follows: TGTGCCAGCACCGCTAGCGGGCACCCTGGAGGGAAGTACTTC. The genes are TRBV2 and TRBJ2-7, with 8 positions matching TRBD2. Per germline, CDR1 SNHLY and CDR2 FYNNEI. The ends lost 7 bases at V and 11 bases at J; junction bases unmatched: 16. The CDR3 is 14 amino acids.

The chain combines TRBV5-6 with TRBJ2-1; D remains unclear. The CDR3 totals 16 residues. CDR1 is SGHDT, CDR2 YYEEEE, per germline. V lost 3 bases and J lost 1, with 14 bases in between. The CDR3: CASSSETGRSYNEQFF. CDR3 in DNA: TGTGCCAGCAGCTCCGAGACTGGCCGTTCCTACAATGAGCAGTTCTTC.

The chain is built from TRBV4-1 and TRBJ2-7, with 7 bases aligning to TRBD2. The J segment lost 4 bases and the V segment lost 0 bases, leaving 12 bases of the junction unmatched. This CDR3 has 17 amino acids. Germline CDR1 is MGHRA and CDR2 is YSYEKL. CDR3 DNA sequence: TGCGCCAGCAGCCAAGATATGGGGGGGAATGTTCGGTACGAGCAGTACTTC. Translated, it gives CASSQDMGGNVRYEQYF.

The genes are TRBV19 and TRBJ1-4; no reliable D call. The CDR3 has 15 residues. From germline, CDR1 is LNHDA and CDR2 SQIVND (reference sequence). V gave up 5 bases and J gave up 0 bases, with 10 bases separating them. This chain's CDR3 is CASSFGPATNEKLFF. CDR3 DNA sequence: TGTGCCAGTAGTTTCGGACCGGCAACTAATGAAAAACTGTTTTTT.

The genes are TRBV27 and TRBJ2-1; TRBD2 aligns across 14 bases. Germline loops: CDR1 MNHEY, CDR2 SMNVEV (reference sequence). The J segment lost 7 bases and the V segment lost 6 bases, leaving 8 bases of the junction unmatched. This CDR3 is 16 amino acids long. Here the CDR3 reads CASSESGTSGRNEQFF. CDR3 DNA: TGTGCCAGCAGCGAGTCCGGGACTAGCGGGAGAAATGAGCAGTTCTTC.

This chain joins TRBV6-4 and TRBJ2-7, with 11 nucleotides matching TRBD2. V shed 5 bases and J 2 bases; nucleotides not matched to a gene: 14. Germline lookup yields CDR1 MRHNA and CDR2 SNTAGT. CDR3 length: 18 residues. The CDR3 nucleotides read TGTGCCAGCAGTCCGCGGGCTAGTTCTAGCGGGAGGCCCTACGAGCAGTACTTC. Its protein is CASSPRASSSGRPYEQYF.

The gene calls are TRBV6-1 and TRBJ2-1; TRBD2 agrees at 7 bases. Germline V lookup: CDR1 MNHNS, CDR2 SASEGT. The CDR3 consists of 14 residues. Losses at the gene ends were 7 bases for V and 6 bases for J; bases not matched to a gene: 9. The CDR3 here is CASKSRRESNEQFF. CDR3 nucleotide sequence: TGTGCCAGCAAGTCACGGCGGGAGTCCAATGAGCAGTTCTTC.

The rearrangement uses TRBV28 and TRBJ1-1, with D unclear. CDR3 size: 11 residues. The V end was cut by 10 bases, the J end by 10 bases, with 16 bases between. Germline V lookup: CDR1 MDHEN, CDR2 SYDVKM. CDR3 sequence reads: CATGTPIGAFF. In DNA, the CDR3 is TGTGCCACCGGAACCCCGATAGGAGCTTTCTTT.

In this sample, this clone turned up once. V gene TRBV5-1 combines with J gene TRBJ1-1, with a weak D call TRBD1 (6 bases). Between the trimmed V and J ends, which lost 5 bases and 0 bases, there was a span of 11 bases. Germline CDR1 reads SGHRS; CDR2 reads YFSETQ. This CDR3 contains 14 residues. The CDR3 DNA sequence: TGCGCCAGCAGTCCGGACAGCATGAACACTGAAGCTTTCTTT. This sequence encodes CASSPDSMNTEAFF.

This clone occurred a few times. This chain links TRBV7-9 with TRBJ2-1; 8 nucleotides agree with TRBD2. Losses at the gene ends were 6 bases for V and 14 bases for J; bases not matched to a gene: 12. Germline V gene data show CDR1 as SEHNR and CDR2 as FQNEAQ (reference sequence). CDR3 length: 13 amino acids. In nucleotides, the CDR3 is TGTGCCAGCAGTCAACCGAGAGAGCGGGAGAAGTTCTTC. This translates into CASSQPREREKFF.

The genes are TRBV2 and TRBJ1-4, with D uncertain. CDR1 SNHLY and CDR2 FYNNEI come from the germline V gene. Trimming left V 4 bases short and J 14 bases short, with 14 bases between. The CDR3 loop spans 12 amino acids. DNA for the CDR3: TGTGCCAGCAGTGCCCCGGGCGGAGGGCTGTTTTTT. Protein sequence: CASSAPGGGLFF.

This clone was detected once. The chain recombines TRBV28 with TRBJ1-2; D is uncertain. CDR3 size: 13 residues. Trimming removed 6 bases from V and 2 bases from J, with 10 bases in between. Germline assignment: CDR1 MDHEN and CDR2 SYDVKM. As DNA, the CDR3 is TGTGCCAGCAGCCAAAACGGGAACTATGGCTACACCTTC. Its translation is CASSQNGNYGYTF.

The chain is built from TRBV7-9 and TRBJ1-5; a weak D match, TRBD1 (5 bases). The germline V gene encodes CDR1 SEHNR and CDR2 FQNEAQ (reference sequence). This CDR3 comprises 15 residues. The V and J ends lost 1 base and 6 bases respectively, with 13 bases between them. For the CDR3, the DNA is TGTGCCAGCAGCTTAGAAGGTCAGGGCACTCAGCCCCAGCATTTT. Its protein is CASSLEGQGTQPQHF.

The chain couples TRBV29-1 to TRBJ2-1, with a possible D match to TRBD2 (6 bases). Germline V lookup: CDR1 SQVTM, CDR2 ANQGSEA. Trimming removed 4 bases at V and 9 bases at J, with 16 bases between. The CDR3 has 13 residues. CDR3 sequence reads: CSVGSGEGGEQFF. The CDR3 coding sequence is TGCAGCGTTGGATCGGGAGAAGGTGGTGAGCAGTTCTTC.

This clone is deemed medium-sized. The DNA of the CDR3 is TGCAGCGTTGGAGCGGGAGAAGGGTACGAGCAGTACTTC. This gives the protein CSVGAGEGYEQYF. This chain connects TRBV29-1 to TRBJ2-7, with 8 bases lining up with TRBD2. V lost 4 bases to trimming and J lost 4 bases; unmatched junction nucleotides: 6. The length of the CDR3 is 13 residues. The V gene's germline CDR1 is SQVTM and CDR2 ANQGSEA.

This rearrangement joins TRBV3-1 (or the pseudogene TRBV3-2) to TRBJ1-6, with a weak D call TRBD1 (5 bases). The germline CDR1 and CDR2 sequences are LGHDT and YNNKEL (reference sequence). The length of the CDR3 is 13 residues. Trimming took off 1 base at V and 8 bases at J, with 6 bases between the two ends. The CDR3 sequence is CASSQARDSPLHF. The CDR3 DNA sequence: TGTGCCAGCAGCCAAGCCAGGGATTCACCCCTCCACTTT.

This chain links TRBV2 with TRBJ1-1; tentatively, D is TRBD1 (5 bases). CDR3 length: 16 residues. Germline CDR1 SNHLY, CDR2 FYNNEI. Trimming shortened V by 4 bases and J by 2 bases, and 17 bases separated the two germline ends. The CDR3 reads CASSVAGRPLNTEAFF. Here the CDR3 DNA reads TGTGCCAGCAGTGTGGCAGGGCGGCCGTTAAACACTGAAGCTTTCTTT.

The chain links TRBV7-9 to TRBJ1-1; D gene unclear. The CDR3 has 15 amino acids. Germline values: CDR1 SEHNR, CDR2 FQNEAQ (reference sequence). V was pared by 2 bases and J by 1 base, with 11 bases between. The DNA for the CDR3 is TGTGCCAGCAGCTTAAGGTCTCAGGCGAACACTGAAGCTTTCTTT. Translating gives CASSLRSQANTEAFF.

The CDR3 spells CASSFTSGNTEAFF. The CDR3 DNA follows: TGTGCCAGCAGTTTCACATCAGGGAACACTGAAGCTTTCTTT. The chain has TRBV28 and TRBJ1-1; D not resolved. CDR3 length: 14 residues. The V end was cut by 3 bases, the J end by 1 base, with 9 bases between. CDR1 is MDHEN, CDR2 SYDVKM, per germline.

V usage is TRBV5-5 and J usage is TRBJ2-1; the D call may be TRBD1 or TRBD2 (5 bases each). V dropped 1 base and J dropped 8 bases, with 7 bases sitting between them. The germline gives CDR1 SGHKS, CDR2 YYEKEE (reference sequence). The CDR3 loop spans 12 amino acids. CDR3 sequence (DNA): TGTGCCAGCAGCTTGAGGGGAGATGAGCAGTTCTTC. Its protein product is CASSLRGDEQFF.

V gene TRBV30 combines with J gene TRBJ2-3; D not certain. Between the trimmed V and J ends, which lost 2 bases and 0 bases, there was a span of 12 bases. Germline loops: CDR1 GTSNPN, CDR2 SVGIG (reference sequence). This CDR3 contains 15 residues. The CDR3 coding sequence is TGTGCCTGGAGTTCGGTAGGGCTTAGCACAGATACGCAGTATTTT. This encodes CAWSSVGLSTDTQYF.

CDR3 protein: CASSLQVSPGGPQHF. The CDR3 nucleotides are TGTGCCAGCAGCTTACAGGTATCTCCGGGGGGGCCCCAGCATTTT. The V gene is TRBV11-3, the J gene TRBJ1-5, with D perhaps TRBD1 (5 bases). Looked up from germline, CDR1 is SGHNT and CDR2 is YENEEA. The CDR3 extends over 15 amino acids. Between the trimmed V and J ends, which lost 2 bases and 9 bases, there was a span of 17 bases.

The rearrangement uses TRBV7-2 and TRBJ2-1; 8 bases match TRBD2. The ends lost 5 bases at V and 12 bases at J; junction bases unmatched: 12. The germline V gene has CDR1 SGHTA and CDR2 FQGNSA. The CDR3 length is 14 residues. This CDR3 reads CASSPRTSREGQFF. As DNA, the CDR3 is TGTGCCAGCAGCCCCCGGACCTCTCGGGAGGGGCAGTTCTTC.

The genes are TRBV11-2 and TRBJ1-4; a possible D gene is TRBD1 (5 bases). The germline gives CDR1 SGHAT, CDR2 FQNNGV. The CDR3 contains 16 residues. The V end lost 3 bases, the J end lost 1 base, and 12 bases lay between the germline ends. The CDR3 sequence is CASSLLGEGTNEKLFF. Here the CDR3 DNA reads TGTGCCAGCAGCTTGCTAGGGGAGGGAACTAATGAAAAACTGTTTTTT.

CDR3 sequence (DNA): TGTGCCAGCAGTGGCCCCACCGGGGGGGCCAATCAGCCCCAGCATTTT. It codes for CASSGPTGGANQPQHF. The rearrangement links TRBV2 to TRBJ1-5, with D perhaps TRBD1 (6 bases). Germline loops: CDR1 SNHLY, CDR2 FYNNEI. Trimming removed 4 bases from V and 3 bases from J, with 16 bases in between. The CDR3 extends over 16 amino acids.